The T cell receptor beta chain under discussion was sequenced for a study of OX40 agonist ivuxolimab in advanced cancers. V lost 4 bases, J lost 8 bases, and 18 bases lay in between. The CDR3 has 14 residues. The germline CDR1 and CDR2 sequences are SGDLS and YYNGEE. TCRdb's copy holds only in-frame clones and misses some; the assay was immunoSEQ multiplex PCR. This repertoire shows 60,000 or so clones, over 75% found once; its top ten account for approximately 2%. This chain links TRBV9 with TRBJ1-2; no clear D gene. This sequence was found in an adult with an advanced solid tumor such as melanoma, head and neck, liver or kidney cancer. This specimen was CD4+ or CD8+ T cells sorted from blood, taken in a trial of the OX40 agonist ivuxolimab. The CDR3 spells CASSKSPGSQGYTF. The CDR3 DNA reads TGTGCCAGCAGCAAAAGCCCGGGATCACAGGGCTACACCTTC.